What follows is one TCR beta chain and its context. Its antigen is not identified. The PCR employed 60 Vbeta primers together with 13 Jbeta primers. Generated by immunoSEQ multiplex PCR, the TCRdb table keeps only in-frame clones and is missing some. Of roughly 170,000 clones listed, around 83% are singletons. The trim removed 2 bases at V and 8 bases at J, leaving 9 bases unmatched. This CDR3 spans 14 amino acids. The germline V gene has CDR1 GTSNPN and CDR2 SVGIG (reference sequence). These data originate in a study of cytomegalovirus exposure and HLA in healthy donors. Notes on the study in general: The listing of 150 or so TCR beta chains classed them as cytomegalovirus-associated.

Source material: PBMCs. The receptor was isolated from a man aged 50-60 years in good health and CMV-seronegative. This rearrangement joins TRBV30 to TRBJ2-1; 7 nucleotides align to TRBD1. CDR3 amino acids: CAWSWETGAYEQFF. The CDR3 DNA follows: TGTGCCTGGAGTTGGGAAACAGGGGCATATGAGCAGTTCTTC. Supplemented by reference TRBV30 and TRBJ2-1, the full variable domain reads SQTIHQWPATLVQPVGSPLSLECTVEGTSNPNLYWYRQAAGRGLQLLFYSVGIGQISSEVPQNLSASRPQDRQFILSSKKLLLSDSGFYLCAWSWETGAYEQFFGPGTRLTVL.